These 19 T cell receptor beta chains came from one sample sequenced in a study of blood T cell repertoires in COVID-19. TCRdb's copy holds only in-frame clones and misses some; the assay was immunoSEQ multiplex PCR. The sample lists over 95,000 clones; roughly 84% were seen once. Sequenced material: peripheral blood. Source of these receptors: a man between 35 and 55 years old with acute or convalescent COVID-19.

The rearrangement uses TRBV5-3 and TRBJ2-6, with TRBD1 matching 8 bases. TRBV5-3 has ORF status, its function being uncertain. V trimming: 5 bases; J trimming: 1 base; junction bases outside the gene matches: 8. This CDR3 region has 17 residues. The CDR3, as DNA: TGTGCCAGAAGGCGGGGACAGGACCCTTCTGGGGCCAACGTCCTGACTTTC. Encoded protein: CARRRGQDPSGANVLTF.

The CDR3 DNA sequence: TGTGCCAGCACCCTCCGCGACTCTTCCTCCTACAATGAGCAGTTCTTC. Protein: CASTLRDSSSYNEQFF. This rearrangement joins TRBV7-8 to TRBJ2-1, with D hard to call. CDR3 length: 16 amino acids. Looked up from germline, CDR1 is SGHVS and CDR2 is FQNEAQ. Trimming removed 7 bases at V and 0 bases at J, with 16 bases between. The full variable domain, completed using reference TRBV7-8 and TRBJ2-1, is GAGVSQSPRYKVAKRGQDVALRCDPISGHVSLFWYQQALGQGPEFLTYFQNEAQLDKSGLPSDRFFAERPEGSVSTLKIQRTQQEDSAVYLCASTLRDSSSYNEQFFGPGTRLTVL.

This clone was observed a few times. The J gene is TRBJ1-1, the V gene TRBV7-2; no clear D. CDR1 and CDR2 from the germline V gene are SGHTA and FQGNSA. The CDR3 extends over 13 amino acids. The V end was cut by 5 bases, the J end by 1 base, with 8 bases between. The CDR3 nucleotides read TGTGCCAGCAGCGAGCACCCGAACACTGAAGCTTTCTTT. It is translated as CASSEHPNTEAFF. Variable domain in full (rest from reference TRBV7-2 and TRBJ1-1): GAGVSQSPSNKVTEKGKDVELRCDPISGHTALYWYRQSLGQGLEFLIYFQGNSAPDKSGLPSDRFSAERTGGSVSTLTIQRTQQEDSAVYLCASSEHPNTEAFFGQGTRLTVV.

This clone showed up just a few times. V and J are TRBV6-1 and TRBJ1-5, with D possibly being TRBD1 (5 bases). The V end lost 6 bases, the J end lost 0 bases, and 12 bases lay between the germline ends. Germline V gene lookup returns CDR1 MNHNS and CDR2 SASEGT. This CDR3 has 15 residues. CDR3 bases: TGTGCCAGCAGCAAGACAGAGTATAGCAATCAGCCCCAGCATTTT. Its protein is CASSKTEYSNQPQHF.

The gene calls are TRBV6-1 and TRBJ2-7; TRBD1 agrees at 8 bases. The CDR3 sequence is 15 residues long. The J segment lost 7 bases and the V segment lost 2 bases, leaving 10 bases of the junction unmatched. Germline lookup yields CDR1 MNHNS and CDR2 SASEGT. The CDR3 coding sequence is TGTGCCAGCAGTGAACTGGACAGGGACGGCTGGGAGCAGTACTTC. Protein sequence: CASSELDRDGWEQYF.

This sequence joins TRBV6-6 and TRBJ2-7; unclear D gene. Germline V gene sequence: CDR1 MNHNY, CDR2 SVGAGI (reference sequence). CDR3 size: 16 residues. Trimming took off 5 bases at V and 0 bases at J, with 17 bases between the two ends. The CDR3 DNA reads as TGTGCCAGCAGTAAACTAACGGTGCATAGCTCCTACGAGCAGTACTTC. Amino acids: CASSKLTVHSSYEQYF.

In this sample, this clone turned up a few times. The chain is built from TRBV5-1 and TRBJ1-5, with a tentative D call TRBD1 (6 bases). The germline V gene has CDR1 SGHRS and CDR2 YFSETQ. The CDR3 has 16 residues. Trimming cost V 1 base and J 2 bases, with 13 bases left between them. The CDR3 nucleotides are TGCGCCAGCAGCTTGACAGGGCTCGGAGGCAATCAGCCCCAGCATTTT. Amino acid sequence: CASSLTGLGGNQPQHF. Supplemented by reference TRBV5-1 and TRBJ1-5, the full variable domain reads KAGVTQTPRYLIKTRGQQVTLSCSPISGHRSVSWYQQTPGQGLQFLFEYFSETQRNKGNFPGRFSGRQFSNSRSEMNVSTLELGDSALYLCASSLTGLGGNQPQHFGDGTRLSIL.

The CDR3 bases are TGTGCCAGCAGCCCGCAGGGGCGGGGGGCCTACGAGCAGTACTTC. Its translation is CASSPQGRGAYEQYF. The chain couples TRBV7-2 to TRBJ2-7, with 8 bases aligning to TRBD2. V lost 5 bases to trimming and J lost 2 bases; unmatched junction nucleotides: 8. CDR1 is SGHTA, CDR2 FQGNSA, per germline. The CDR3 contains 15 residues.

The rearrangement joins TRBV10-3 to TRBJ2-5; 12 nucleotides agree with TRBD1. The CDR3 has 18 amino acids. Per germline, CDR1 ENHRY and CDR2 SYGVKD. The V and J ends lost 4 bases and 2 bases, in that order; junction bases with no gene match: 11. CDR3 residues: CAISGDRGLEGQQETQYF. The DNA of the CDR3 is TGTGCCATCAGTGGGGACAGGGGGCTGGAGGGCCAACAAGAGACCCAGTACTTC.

CDR3 bases: TGTGCCAGTAGTATCCCCACAGGGCCGAACTATGGCTACACCTTC. Amino acid sequence: CASSIPTGPNYGYTF. V and J are TRBV19 and TRBJ1-2; D may be TRBD1 (6 bases). CDR3 size: 15 residues. The germline V and J ends were trimmed by 3 bases and 2 bases, with 13 bases remaining between them. Germline V lookup: CDR1 LNHDA, CDR2 SQIVND (reference sequence).

The chain recombines TRBV29-1 with TRBJ2-6; D is unresolved. This CDR3 is built from 16 residues. Trimming shortened V by 6 bases and J by 0 bases, and 15 bases separated the two germline ends. Per germline, CDR1 SQVTM and CDR2 ANQGSEA. Here the CDR3 reads CSVRSNTASGANVLTF. In nucleotides, the CDR3 is TGCAGCGTCCGCTCGAATACAGCCTCTGGGGCCAACGTCCTGACTTTC.

The chain combines TRBV4-3 with TRBJ1-4, with D possibly matching TRBD1 (5 bases). The germline gives CDR1 LGHNA, CDR2 YSLEER. CDR3 length: 14 residues. Trimming took 0 bases from V and 7 from J, leaving 9 bases between them. CDR3 nucleotides: TGCGCCAGCAGCCAAGAGGGGCGGGGTGAAAAACTGTTTTTT. Its translation: CASSQEGRGEKLFF.

The rearrangement links TRBV2 to TRBJ1-2; D remains unclear. The length of the CDR3 is 16 residues. V dropped 4 bases and J dropped 6 bases, with 21 bases sitting between them. Germline values: CDR1 SNHLY, CDR2 FYNNEI. CDR3 in amino acids: CASSVANVMLMDGYTF. The DNA for the CDR3 is TGTGCCAGCAGTGTGGCAAACGTCATGTTAATGGATGGCTACACCTTC.

The rearrangement joins TRBV19 to TRBJ2-7, with TRBD2 as a possible D gene (6 bases). Germline CDR1 and CDR2: LNHDA and SQIVND (reference sequence). CDR3 length: 17 amino acids. V lost 0 bases and J lost 3, with 18 bases in between. The CDR3 nucleotides are TGTGCCAGTAGTATAGATCCCGGAGGGAAAGTCGGCTACGAGCAGTACTTC. The encoded protein is CASSIDPGGKVGYEQYF.

The gene calls are TRBV7-7 and TRBJ2-7; 9 nucleotides match TRBD1. The CDR3 runs 14 residues. Trimming removed 5 bases from V and 3 bases from J; junction bases left unmatched: 5. Germline-derived CDR1 and CDR2 are SSHAT and FNYEAQ (reference sequence). CDR3 nucleotide sequence: TGTGCCAGCAGCCAAGGACAGGGGAACTACGAGCAGTACTTC. It is translated as CASSQGQGNYEQYF.

The chain couples TRBV3-1 (or the pseudogene TRBV3-2) to TRBJ2-3; TRBD1 matches 7 bases. The CDR3 is 16 residues long. In germline, CDR1 is LGHDT, CDR2 YNNKEL (reference sequence). J gave up 2 bases and V 0 bases, and 5 bases lay outside the gene matches. CDR3 sequence: CASSQERGRPTDTQYF. CDR3 DNA: TGTGCCAGCAGCCAAGAGAGGGGGCGTCCCACAGATACGCAGTATTTT.

The J gene is TRBJ1-3, the V gene TRBV6-6; no reliable D call. Germline CDR1 reads MNHNY; CDR2 reads SVGAGI (reference sequence). Trimming removed 6 bases from V and 0 bases from J, with 6 bases in between. The CDR3 has 13 amino acids. The CDR3 sequence is CASRSSSGNTIYF. The CDR3 nucleotides are TGTGCCAGCAGATCCAGCTCTGGAAACACCATATATTTT.

The genes are TRBV25-1 and TRBJ2-7; weak D call: TRBD1 (5 bases). The CDR3 contains 14 residues. Germline V gene lookup returns CDR1 MGHDK and CDR2 SYGVNS. V was trimmed by 1 base and J by 3 bases, leaving 10 bases between them. CDR3 nucleotide sequence: TGTGCCAGCAGTGAATCCCCAGGGATCTACGAGCAGTACTTC. This codes for CASSESPGIYEQYF.

The chain couples TRBV11-2 to TRBJ2-5; 11 bases agree with TRBD2. The CDR3 is 16 residues long. The V and J ends lost 5 bases and 7 bases, in that order; junction bases with no gene match: 12. Germline V gene sequence: CDR1 SGHAT, CDR2 FQNNGV. The CDR3 nucleotides read TGTGCCAGCAGCGGGAGTAGCGGGGGGGACTTTGGGACCCAGTACTTC. It specifies CASSGSSGGDFGTQYF.